The T cell receptor (beta chain) described here comes from a study of blood T cells in healthy people across ages (dated by TCRdb to about 2015). Turning to the overall study: Template switching captured roughly one uniquely barcoded TCR beta cDNA molecule per two T cells in model experiments. The study analyzed two additional independent replicas of 1 million unique cDNA reads from the same blood draw for two donors, one aged 18 to 30 and one aged 80 or older. To avoid experimental bias, donors of different ages were spread randomly across the sequencing lanes. Age-related changes in TCR beta repertoire diversity were measured in the study by deep sequencing normalized with unique cDNA molecular identifiers. The donors were split into four age groups: young (average around 16 years), middle-aged (more than 35), aged (approximately 60) and long-lived (about 74). Study-level results and caveats: As age increased, observed TCR beta diversity per million T cells dropped in a roughly linear way, and a significant reduction was already evident by age about 36. Donor CMV infection status was unknown, potentially confounding age-related changes in expanded clonotypes. Estimates of total diversity from one million sequenced T cells were regarded as lower bounds and underestimates. There was a strong correlation between observed TCR beta diversity and the percentage of naive T cells measured by flow cytometry. Conclusive comparison of naive and antigen-experienced compartments was prevented by the profiling of bulk unsorted PBMCs. Compared with the aged group, the long-lived group had more naive CD4+ T cells, fewer expanded clones and increased TCR diversity, suggesting age selection.

Donors were 30 to 45 systemically healthy Caucasian individuals from Russia aged 6 to 90 years. Each donor gave 8 to 10 milliliters of peripheral blood, drawn into EDTA-treated Vacutainer tubes. Ficoll-Paque density-gradient centrifugation was used to isolate PBMCs, with at least 7 million obtained per sample. Total RNA, at least 5 micrograms per sample, was extracted from PBMCs with Trizol reagent. Naive CD45RAhigh/CD27high T cell percentages were measured by flow cytometry on a PBMC aliquot from every donor. The library was obtained by 5' RACE. A second about 7 to 11 cycle PCR used a sample-barcoded 5' primer and a J-beta primer mix. A template-switch 5' adaptor carrying 12 random nucleotides introduced a unique molecular identifier onto each TCR beta cDNA molecule. Each sample yielded at least 3 million CDR3-containing paired-end reads. First-strand cDNA synthesis was performed from all RNA using the Mint cDNA synthesis kit, with priming by a TRBC-specific oligonucleotide. After uracil-DNA glycosylase treatment, a first 18-cycle PCR used universal primers M1SS and BC2_uni_R on all cDNA. Processing in the source paper ran as follows. Normalization of each sample was performed by random selection of 1 million high-quality reads, each carrying a distinct molecular identifier. Reads with shared molecular identifiers were discarded instead of being binned into consensus sequences. MiTCR, with a Q25 quality threshold and the strictest error-elimination algorithm, was used for CDR3 identification, clonotype clustering and error correction. A nonparametric unseen species model with Euler transformation was used to estimate lower-bound total TCR beta diversity. TCRdb ran its own pipeline on the public reads, namely fastp trimming at Q25 and MiXCR clone calling, and kept in-frame beta chains. Entries are consolidated by CDR3 protein sequence, retaining the most common genes and DNA. These V and J calls rely on TCRdb rather than the paper's analysis. The sample yields over 1,500,000 distinct CDR3 sequences; about 39% were counted once. The ten most abundant clones make up 23% of the sample.

Comments on this clonotype: Its target antigen remains unknown. Base qualities are not recorded, but no much larger clone differs from it by a single base.

The sequenced sample was blood. The source of this sequence is a human donor in good health.

This receptor carries the CDR3 CASSPGGWMNEKLFF. The sequence in DNA is TGTGCCAGCAGTCCAGGGGGGTGGATGAATGAAAAACTGTTTTTT. The chain employs TRBV28 and TRBJ1-4; 7 central nucleotides agree with TRBD1. The junction shows trimming of 5 bases on V and 5 bases on J, and the gene matches do not reach 8 bases of it. The germline V gene sets CDR1 to MDHEN and CDR2 to SYDVKM. Measured from the cysteine to the phenylalanine, the CDR3 is 15 residues long. Only CDR3 DNA remains: 45 bases, in frame from the first base.